This TCR beta chain was recorded in a study of post-analysis software for immune sequencing data. General study findings and limits: TRBV segments more frequent in patients than in controls numbered several and included TRBV5-6, TRBV5-1 and TRBV20-1.

Remarks on this clonotype: Its target is not known.

CDR1 DFQATT and CDR2 SNEGSKA come from the germline V gene (reference sequence). With 7 bases removed from V and 1 base from J, the gap between germline ends came to 12 bases. CDR3 length equals 13 residues. Prepared libraries of TCR beta cDNA carried unique molecular identifiers. TCRdb re-analysed the PCR reads in MiXCR, keeping a single row per CDR3 protein. The sample lists 650,000 to 900,000 distinct CDR3 sequences; more than 45% were seen once. The sequenced material came from blood. The genes are TRBV20-1 and TRBJ2-3; D gene unclear. The clonotype originates from a girl between 10 and 17 years old with multiple sclerosis. CDR3 sequence: CSEGWAGTDTQYF. CDR3 coding DNA: TGCAGTGAGGGCTGGGCAGGCACAGATACGCAGTATTTT.